The rows below give T cell receptor beta chains drawn from one sample of a study of OX40 agonist ivuxolimab in advanced cancers. Sequenced by immunoSEQ multiplex PCR; TCRdb stores in-frame clones only, minus some. The sample has about 82,000 clones; about 90% are singletons. The sample was CD4+ or CD8+ T cells sorted from blood, taken in a trial of the OX40 agonist ivuxolimab. These receptors were taken from an adult with an advanced solid tumor such as melanoma, head and neck, liver or kidney cancer. Both conserved end residues are part of each CDR3. D genes are given only for firm matches. The size entry is marked missing in some rows and otherwise reads once, few, many or a size class.

V	J	D	size	DNA	CDR3
TRBV7-2	TRBJ2-7	.	.	TGTGCCAGCAGCTTAGCAGGCCAGTCCCCCTACGAGCAGTACTTC	CASSLAGQSPYEQYF
TRBV7-9	TRBJ2-1	TRBD2	.	TGTGCCAGCAGCTTATACCGACTAGCGGGAGTCTTCAATGAGCAGTTCTTC	CASSLYRLAGVFNEQFF
TRBV15	TRBJ2-3	.	.	TGTGCCACCAGTCTTAGCAGGACTACAGATACGCAGTATTTT	CATSLSRTTDTQYF
TRBV19	TRBJ1-5	TRBD1	.	TGTGCCAGTGGGGACAGGGGGTTTGTTGATGGCAATCAGCCCCAGCATTTT	CASGDRGFVDGNQPQHF
TRBV6-5	TRBJ2-5	TRBD2	.	TGTGCCAGCAGTTCCTTCACAGCGGGAGTTGAGACCCAGTACTTC	CASSSFTAGVETQYF
TRBV27	TRBJ2-6	TRBD1	once	TGTGCCAGCAGTTCGGGACAGGATCCCCTCACTGGGGCCAACGTCCTGACTTTC	CASSSGQDPLTGANVLTF
TRBV19	TRBJ1-5	.	.	TGTGCCAGTAGTATCCCCTCTAGCAATCAGCCCCAGCATTTT	CASSIPSSNQPQHF
TRBV30	TRBJ1-2	.	.	TGTGCCTGGACCGGTGGGACCGTCGGGGGCTACACCTTC	CAWTGGTVGGYTF
TRBV6-5	TRBJ1-2	TRBD1	.	TGTGCCAGCAGTTACGGGGACAGGGTGGAATATGGCTACACCTTC	CASSYGDRVEYGYTF
TRBV27	TRBJ2-1	.	.	TGTGCCAGCAGTAAAGGGGGGGCCTACGGCAATGAGCAGTTCTTC	CASSKGGAYGNEQFF
TRBV14	TRBJ1-4	.	.	TGTGCCAGCAGCCAAGCTTCCGCGCCACGGGATGAAAAACTGTTTTTT	CASSQASAPRDEKLFF
TRBV5-8	TRBJ2-5	TRBD2	few	TGTGCCAGCAGCATAGGACTAGCGGGGAGGACCCAGTACTTC	CASSIGLAGRTQYF
TRBV6-1	TRBJ1-5	.	.	TGTGCCAGCACTAGGGACACTTATAGCAATCAGCCCCAGCATTTT	CASTRDTYSNQPQHF
TRBV7-9	TRBJ1-3	.	.	TGTGCCAGCAGCCGGGACGGGAAGGGGGGAAACACCATATATTTT	CASSRDGKGGNTIYF
TRBV4-2	TRBJ2-5	TRBD2	once	TGTGCCAGCAGCCAAGAGGGGACTAGCAGAAAAGAGACCCAGTACTTC	CASSQEGTSRKETQYF
TRBV7-2	TRBJ1-5	.	.	TGTGCCAGCAGCAAACAGGTGGGAATTGAACAGCCCCAGCATTTT	CASSKQVGIEQPQHF
TRBV7-2	TRBJ1-3	TRBD1	.	TGTGCCAGCAGCGCCGGGACAGTCGGAAACACCATATATTTT	CASSAGTVGNTIYF
TRBV4-3	TRBJ2-5	TRBD2	.	TGCGCCAGCAGCCGCGGACTAGCGGGAGGGGGGGAGACCCAGTACTTC	CASSRGLAGGGETQYF
TRBV28	TRBJ2-1	.	.	TGTGCCAGCAGTTTATTCGGACGTGAGCAGTTCTTC	CASSLFGREQFF
TRBV29-1	TRBJ2-4	TRBD2	.	TGCAGCGTTGCGGGAGGGCAAAGCTCCCTAGCCAAAAACATTCAGTACTTC	CSVAGGQSSLAKNIQYF
TRBV12-5	TRBJ2-2	TRBD1	.	TGTGCTAGTGGAACCGGACAGGGCGTGGACACCGGGGAGCTGTTTTTT	CASGTGQGVDTGELFF
TRBV30	TRBJ2-7	.	once	TGTGCGTCCAACGACGGGAGAAAAGACGAGCAGTACTTC	CASNDGRKDEQYF
TRBV7-2	TRBJ2-7	.	.	TGTGCCAGCAGCTTAAGGTCGGGCCAGGGCCACGAGCAGTACTTC	CASSLRSGQGHEQYF
TRBV14	TRBJ2-3	.	.	TGTGCCAGCAGCCAAGGTGTCCGCGTCACAGATACGCAGTATTTT	CASSQGVRVTDTQYF
TRBV7-8	TRBJ1-5	.	.	TGTGCCAGCAGCGCACAAGCCCAGCCCCAGCATTTT	CASSAQAQPQHF
TRBV6-5	TRBJ2-7	.	.	TGTGCCAGCAGTTACCTTAACGAGCAGTACTTC	CASSYLNEQYF
TRBV2	TRBJ1-2	.	.	TGTGCCAGCAGTGGAGCCGGGACAAATTATGGCTACACCTTC	CASSGAGTNYGYTF
TRBV6-5	TRBJ2-7	TRBD1	once	TGTGCCAGCAGTTACCCCGGGACAGGGGGCGAGCAGTACTTC	CASSYPGTGGEQYF
TRBV11-2	TRBJ2-7	.	.	TGTGCCAGCAGCTTAGACTACGAGCAGTACTTC	CASSLDYEQYF
TRBV5-1	TRBJ2-3	.	.	TGCGCCAGCAGCTTGGTGGGCGGATTTGGGGTCGATACGCAGTATTTT	CASSLVGGFGVDTQYF
TRBV11-3	TRBJ2-3	.	.	TGTGCCAGCAGCTTTGGGGGTCTGACAGATACGCAGTATTTT	CASSFGGLTDTQYF
TRBV7-3	TRBJ2-3	.	.	TGTGCCAGCAGCTTACTAGACACAGATACGCAGTATTTT	CASSLLDTDTQYF
TRBV6-6	TRBJ2-3	.	.	TGTGCCAGCAGGTTGACTAGAGGGGGTTTAGATACGCAGTATTTT	CASRLTRGGLDTQYF
TRBV7-2	TRBJ2-1	.	.	TGTGCCAGCAGCTTGTTAGTAGGCTCCTACAATGAGCAGTTCTTC	CASSLLVGSYNEQFF
TRBV27	TRBJ2-7	.	once	TGTGCCAGCAGTGCTGGGGACTCCCGCACGAACGAGCAGTACTTC	CASSAGDSRTNEQYF
TRBV7-2	TRBJ2-7	.	.	TGTGCCAGCAGCTTAGACCTCGGGGTAACGGGGCAGTACTTC	CASSLDLGVTGQYF
TRBV27	TRBJ2-2	.	.	TGTGCCAGCAGTTTATTAAGCAGGGCCACCGGGGAGCTGTTTTTT	CASSLLSRATGELFF
TRBV4-2	TRBJ2-3	TRBD2	.	TGTGCCAGCAGCCATTCAGCGGGAGGTACAGGAGATACGCAGTATTTT	CASSHSAGGTGDTQYF
TRBV9	TRBJ2-3	TRBD2	.	TGTGCCAGCAACCAGGGACTACTAGCGGGTGCAGATACGCAGTATTTT	CASNQGLLAGADTQYF
TRBV7-9	TRBJ2-5	TRBD1	.	TGTGCCAGCAGCGCCAGTCACAGGGGGCAGGAGACCCAGTACTTC	CASSASHRGQETQYF
TRBV7-2	TRBJ1-1	TRBD1	.	TGTGCCAGCAGCTTTGACAGGGCCTACACTGAAGCTTTCTTT	CASSFDRAYTEAFF
TRBV7-3	TRBJ2-5	TRBD1	.	TGTGCCAGCAGCCGGGACAGACAAGAGACCCAGTACTTC	CASSRDRQETQYF
TRBV28	TRBJ2-7	TRBD1	.	TGTGCCAGCAGTTTACTCTTCCCTGGACAGGGGGTCTACGAGCAGTACTTC	CASSLLFPGQGVYEQYF
TRBV4-2	TRBJ1-5	TRBD1	.	TGTGCCAGCAGCCAGGGACAGTTGGATCAGCCCCAGCATTTT	CASSQGQLDQPQHF